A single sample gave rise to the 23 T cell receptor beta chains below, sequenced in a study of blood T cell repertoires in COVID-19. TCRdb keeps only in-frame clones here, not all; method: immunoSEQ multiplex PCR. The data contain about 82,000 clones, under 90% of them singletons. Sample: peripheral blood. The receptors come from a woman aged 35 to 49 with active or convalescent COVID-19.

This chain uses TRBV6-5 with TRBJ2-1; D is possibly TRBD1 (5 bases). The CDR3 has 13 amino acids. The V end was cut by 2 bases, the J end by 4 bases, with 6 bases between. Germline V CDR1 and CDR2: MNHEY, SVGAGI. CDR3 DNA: TGTGCCAGCAGTTACGACAGTTACAATGAGCAGTTCTTC. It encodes CASSYDSYNEQFF.

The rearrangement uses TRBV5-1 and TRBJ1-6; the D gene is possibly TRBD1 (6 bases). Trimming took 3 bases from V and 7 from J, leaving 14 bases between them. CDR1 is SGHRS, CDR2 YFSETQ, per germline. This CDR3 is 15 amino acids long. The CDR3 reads CASSSTRGGNSPLHF. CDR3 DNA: TGCGCCAGCAGCTCCACCAGGGGTGGGAATTCACCCCTCCACTTT. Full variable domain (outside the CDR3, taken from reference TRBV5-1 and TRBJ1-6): KAGVTQTPRYLIKTRGQQVTLSCSPISGHRSVSWYQQTPGQGLQFLFEYFSETQRNKGNFPGRFSGRQFSNSRSEMNVSTLELGDSALYLCASSSTRGGNSPLHFGNGTRLTVT.

The CDR3 loop reads CASSLQGEVHGYTF. DNA of the CDR3: TGCGCCAGCAGCTTACAGGGGGAGGTCCATGGCTACACCTTC. The rearrangement uses TRBV5-1 and TRBJ1-2; 8 nucleotides match TRBD1. CDR3 size: 14 residues. Germline V lookup: CDR1 SGHRS, CDR2 YFSETQ. J lost 6 bases, V lost 2 bases, and 6 bases had no gene match.

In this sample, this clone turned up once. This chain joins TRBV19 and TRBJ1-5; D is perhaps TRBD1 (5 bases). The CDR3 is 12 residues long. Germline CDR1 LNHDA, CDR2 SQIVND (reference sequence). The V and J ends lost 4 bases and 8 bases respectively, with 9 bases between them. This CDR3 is CASSRQSEPQHF. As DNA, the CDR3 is TGTGCCAGTAGTAGACAGAGTGAGCCCCAGCATTTT.

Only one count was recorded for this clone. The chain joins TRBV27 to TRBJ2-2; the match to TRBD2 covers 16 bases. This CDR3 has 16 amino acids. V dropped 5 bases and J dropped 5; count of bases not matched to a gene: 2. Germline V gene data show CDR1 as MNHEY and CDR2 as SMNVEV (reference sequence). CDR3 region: CASSTGLAGGTGELFF. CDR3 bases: TGTGCCAGCAGTACGGGACTAGCGGGAGGGACCGGGGAGCTGTTTTTT.

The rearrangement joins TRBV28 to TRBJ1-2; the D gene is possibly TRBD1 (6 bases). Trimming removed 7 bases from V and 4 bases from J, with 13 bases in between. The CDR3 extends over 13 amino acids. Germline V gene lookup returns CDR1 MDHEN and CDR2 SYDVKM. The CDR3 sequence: CASTPTGLYGYTF. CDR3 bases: TGTGCCAGCACCCCGACAGGCCTCTATGGCTACACCTTC.

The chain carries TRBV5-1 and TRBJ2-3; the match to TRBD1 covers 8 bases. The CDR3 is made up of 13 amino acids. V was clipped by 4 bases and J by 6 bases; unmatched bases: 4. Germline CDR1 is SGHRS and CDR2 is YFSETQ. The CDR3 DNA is TGCGCCAGCAGCGAGGACAGGGTTGATACGCAGTATTTT. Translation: CASSEDRVDTQYF.

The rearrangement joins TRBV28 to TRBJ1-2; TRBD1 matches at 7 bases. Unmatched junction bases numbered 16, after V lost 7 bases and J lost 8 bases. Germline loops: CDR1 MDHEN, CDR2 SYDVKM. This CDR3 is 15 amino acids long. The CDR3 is CASTQFGQGEEGYTF. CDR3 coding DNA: TGTGCCAGCACCCAATTCGGGCAGGGGGAGGAGGGCTACACCTTC.

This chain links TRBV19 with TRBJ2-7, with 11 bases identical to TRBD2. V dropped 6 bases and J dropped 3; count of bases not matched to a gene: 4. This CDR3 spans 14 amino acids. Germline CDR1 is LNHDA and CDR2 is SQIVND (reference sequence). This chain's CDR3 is CASSRTSGSYEQYF. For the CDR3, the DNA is TGTGCCAGTAGCCGAACTAGCGGGAGCTACGAGCAGTACTTC.

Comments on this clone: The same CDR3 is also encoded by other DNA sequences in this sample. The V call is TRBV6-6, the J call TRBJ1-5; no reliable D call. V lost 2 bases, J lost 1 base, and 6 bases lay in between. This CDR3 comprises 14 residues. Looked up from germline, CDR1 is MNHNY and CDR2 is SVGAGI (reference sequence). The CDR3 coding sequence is TGTGCCAGCAGTTACGCGGAGAGCAATCAGCCCCAGCATTTT. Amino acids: CASSYAESNQPQHF.

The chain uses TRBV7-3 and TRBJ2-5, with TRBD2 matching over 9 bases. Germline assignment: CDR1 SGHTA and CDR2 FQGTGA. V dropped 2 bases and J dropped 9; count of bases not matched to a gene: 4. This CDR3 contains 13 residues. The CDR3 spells CASSLGREGAQYF. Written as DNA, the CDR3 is TGTGCCAGCAGCTTAGGGCGGGAGGGGGCCCAGTACTTC. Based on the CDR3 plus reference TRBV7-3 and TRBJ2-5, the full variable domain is GAGVSQTPSNKVTEKGKYVELRCDPISGHTALYWYRQSLGQGPEFLIYFQGTGAADDSGLPNDRFFAVRPEGSVSTLKIQRTERGDSAVYLCASSLGREGAQYFGPGTRLLVL.

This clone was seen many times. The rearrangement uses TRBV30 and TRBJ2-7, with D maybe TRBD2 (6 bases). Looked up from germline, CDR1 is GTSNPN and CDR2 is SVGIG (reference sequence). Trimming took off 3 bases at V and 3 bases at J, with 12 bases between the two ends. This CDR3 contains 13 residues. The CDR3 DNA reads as TGTGCCTGGAGCCGGGACGGGGGCTACGAGCAGTACTTC. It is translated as CAWSRDGGYEQYF.

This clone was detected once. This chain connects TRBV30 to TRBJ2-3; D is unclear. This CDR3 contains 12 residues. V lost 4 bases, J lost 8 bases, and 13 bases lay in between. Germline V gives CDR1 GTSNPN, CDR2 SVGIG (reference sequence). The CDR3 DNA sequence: TGTGCCTGGACTACCATATTCGCTACGCAGTATTTT. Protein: CAWTTIFATQYF.

The CDR3 region has the DNA TGCGCCAGCAGCCGGACAGGGGGCCTTGGAAACACCATATATTTT. It specifies CASSRTGGLGNTIYF. The V and J genes are TRBV5-1 and TRBJ1-3; 11 bases are a match to TRBD1. This CDR3 is 15 amino acids long. Trimming took 4 bases from V and 3 from J; bases not matched to a gene: 3. Germline assignment: CDR1 SGHRS and CDR2 YFSETQ. Full variable domain (rest looked up from reference TRBV5-1 and TRBJ1-3): KAGVTQTPRYLIKTRGQQVTLSCSPISGHRSVSWYQQTPGQGLQFLFEYFSETQRNKGNFPGRFSGRQFSNSRSEMNVSTLELGDSALYLCASSRTGGLGNTIYFGEGSWLTVV.

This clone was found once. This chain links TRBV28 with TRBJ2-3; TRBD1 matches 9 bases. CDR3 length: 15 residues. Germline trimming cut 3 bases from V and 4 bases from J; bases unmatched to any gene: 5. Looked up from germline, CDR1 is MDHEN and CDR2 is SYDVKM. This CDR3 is CASSLIQGASDTQYF. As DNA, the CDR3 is TGTGCCAGCAGTTTGATACAGGGGGCGTCAGATACGCAGTATTTT.

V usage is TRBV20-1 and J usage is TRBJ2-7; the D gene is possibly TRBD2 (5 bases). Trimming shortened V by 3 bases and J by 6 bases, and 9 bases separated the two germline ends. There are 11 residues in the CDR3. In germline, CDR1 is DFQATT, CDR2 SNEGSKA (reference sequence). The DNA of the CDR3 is TGCAGTGCTAGCCGCGGGCTCGAGCAGTACTTC. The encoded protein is CSASRGLEQYF.

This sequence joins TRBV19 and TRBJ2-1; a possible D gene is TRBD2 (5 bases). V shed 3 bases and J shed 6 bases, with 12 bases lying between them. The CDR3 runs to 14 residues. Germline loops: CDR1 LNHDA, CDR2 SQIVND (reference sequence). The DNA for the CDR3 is TGTGCCAGTAGTATCATCGAGGGCGGCAATGAGCAGTTCTTC. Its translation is CASSIIEGGNEQFF.

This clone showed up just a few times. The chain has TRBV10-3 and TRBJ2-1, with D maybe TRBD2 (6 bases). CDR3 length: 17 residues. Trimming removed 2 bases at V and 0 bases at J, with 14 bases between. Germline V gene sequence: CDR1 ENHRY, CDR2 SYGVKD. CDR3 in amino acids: CAISEVSGGTSYNEQFF. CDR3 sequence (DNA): TGTGCCATCAGTGAGGTCTCCGGCGGGACCTCCTACAATGAGCAGTTCTTC.

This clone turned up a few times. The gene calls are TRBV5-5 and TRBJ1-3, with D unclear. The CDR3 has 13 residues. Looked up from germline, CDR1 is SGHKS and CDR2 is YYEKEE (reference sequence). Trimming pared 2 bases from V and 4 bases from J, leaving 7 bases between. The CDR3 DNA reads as TGTGCCAGCAGCTTCGGAGTGGGAAACACCATATATTTT. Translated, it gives CASSFGVGNTIYF. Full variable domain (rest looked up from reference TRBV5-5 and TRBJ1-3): DAGVTQSPTHLIKTRGQQVTLRCSPISGHKSVSWYQQVLGQGPQFIFQYYEKEERGRGNFPDRFSARQFPNYSSELNVNALLLGDSALYLCASSFGVGNTIYFGEGSWLTVV.

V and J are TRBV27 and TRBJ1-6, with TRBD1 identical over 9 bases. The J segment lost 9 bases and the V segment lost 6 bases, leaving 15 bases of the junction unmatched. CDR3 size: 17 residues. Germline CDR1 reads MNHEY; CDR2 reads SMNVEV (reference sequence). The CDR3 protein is CASSPTRQGVVGSPLHF. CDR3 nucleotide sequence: TGTGCCAGCAGCCCTACCCGACAGGGGGTAGTGGGTTCACCCCTCCACTTT.

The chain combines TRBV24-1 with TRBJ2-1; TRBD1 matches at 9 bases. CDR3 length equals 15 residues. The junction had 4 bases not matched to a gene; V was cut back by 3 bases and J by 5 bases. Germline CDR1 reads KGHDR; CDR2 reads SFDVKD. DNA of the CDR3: TGTGCCACCAGTGATCCCGGGACAGGGAACAATGAGCAGTTCTTC. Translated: CATSDPGTGNNEQFF.

This CDR3 reads CASSLLSGFDNEQFF. The CDR3 DNA follows: TGTGCCAGCAGCTTGCTGTCAGGGTTTGACAATGAGCAGTTCTTC. This chain uses TRBV7-9 with TRBJ2-1, with D possibly TRBD1 on 5 matching bases. The CDR3 consists of 15 residues. V lost 3 bases, J lost 5 bases, and 14 bases lay in between. Germline values: CDR1 SEHNR, CDR2 FQNEAQ (reference sequence).

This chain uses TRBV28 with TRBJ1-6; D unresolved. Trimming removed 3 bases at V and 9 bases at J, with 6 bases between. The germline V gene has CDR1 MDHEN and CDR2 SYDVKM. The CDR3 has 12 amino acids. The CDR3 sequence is CASSFLPSPLHF. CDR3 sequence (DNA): TGTGCCAGCAGTTTTCTCCCTTCACCCCTCCACTTT.